What follows are 12 T cell receptor beta chains derived from one specimen sequenced in a study of CD8 T cells in ankylosing spondylitis. MiXCR, applied by TCRdb to the 5' RACE reads, yields one record per CDR3 protein. The sample includes under 250,000 distinct CDR3 sequences, about 30% of them seen just once. The sequenced material came from blood, either unsorted or a sorted T cell fraction (not recorded which). The origin of the receptors is a male donor with ankylosing spondylitis or in good health (not recorded which).

The sample holds a few counts of this clonotype. The chain joins TRBV20-1 to TRBJ2-3; D remains unclear. CDR1 and CDR2 from the germline V gene are DFQATT and SNEGSKA (reference sequence). V was cut by 4 bases and J by 0 bases, with 14 bases left in between. This CDR3 is 15 amino acids long. CDR3 bases: TGCAGTGCTACTTCACTCCCCCCGAGCACAGATACGCAGTATTTT. Translating it yields CSATSLPPSTDTQYF.

The chain carries TRBV20-1 and TRBJ2-7; possible D gene TRBD1, 6 bases. Trimming pared 5 bases from V and 1 base from J, leaving 12 bases between. The CDR3 is 13 amino acids. Germline lookup yields CDR1 DFQATT and CDR2 SNEGSKA (reference sequence). Here the CDR3 DNA reads TGCAGTGCTTCAGACAGGCCTTCCTACGAGCAGTACTTC. Protein product: CSASDRPSYEQYF.

This chain uses TRBV12-3 or TRBV12-4 with TRBJ2-2, with no clear D. The V end was cut by 5 bases, the J end by 5 bases, with 9 bases between. This CDR3 comprises 13 residues. CDR3 region: CASSQSVTGELFF. CDR3 DNA sequence: TGTGCCAGCAGTCAAAGCGTAACCGGGGAGCTGTTTTTT.

The V gene is TRBV28, the J gene TRBJ1-3; D may be TRBD1 (6 bases). The CDR3 covers 17 residues. V lost 6 bases, J lost 0 bases, and 18 bases lay in between. From germline, CDR1 is MDHEN and CDR2 SYDVKM. The CDR3 DNA reads as TGTGCCAGCAGCCCTTCGAGGGGGGGGTCCTCTGGAAACACCATATATTTT. This translates into CASSPSRGGSSGNTIYF.

The rearrangement joins TRBV10-2 to TRBJ1-5; D not resolved. The length of the CDR3 is 13 residues. The V end was cut by 6 bases, the J end by 5 bases, with 11 bases between. Germline V gene lookup returns CDR1 WSHSY and CDR2 SAAADI. CDR3 loop: CASRTRLDQPQHF. CDR3 DNA sequence: TGCGCCAGCAGGACACGGTTGGATCAGCCCCAGCATTTT.

This clonotype was found a few times. The chain carries TRBV4-1 and TRBJ2-3; tentatively, D is TRBD2 (7 bases). The V end was cut by 0 bases, the J end by 5 bases, with 21 bases between. The CDR3 is 18 amino acids. Germline V gene lookup returns CDR1 MGHRA and CDR2 YSYEKL. CDR3 sequence (DNA): TGCGCCAGCAGCCAAGATCAGGAGGGGGGGATATTGGTAGATACGCAGTATTTT. Translated, it gives CASSQDQEGGILVDTQYF.

This clonotype was counted a single time. The chain employs TRBV20-1 and TRBJ2-3; 9 bases agree with TRBD2. This CDR3 has 13 residues. CDR1 is DFQATT and CDR2 is SNEGSKA in the germline V gene (reference sequence). The CDR3 nucleotides are TGCACTGGTGGGACTAGCCGGGCAGATACGCAGTATTTT. It specifies CTGGTSRADTQYF.

This clonotype was observed a few times. V usage is TRBV27 and J usage is TRBJ2-1, with a tentative D call TRBD2 (5 bases). The CDR3 contains 12 residues. From germline, CDR1 is MNHEY and CDR2 SMNVEV (reference sequence). The V end was cut by 3 bases, the J end by 8 bases, with 8 bases between. The CDR3 here is CASSFRGHEQFF. DNA of the CDR3: TGTGCCAGCAGTTTTCGGGGTCATGAGCAGTTCTTC.

The chain combines TRBV7-2 with TRBJ1-5; D not resolved. Per germline, CDR1 SGHTA and CDR2 FQGNSA. The CDR3 spans 14 residues. V was cut by 1 base and J by 5 bases, with 9 bases left in between. The CDR3 DNA is TGTGCCAGCAGCTTAGAGGCAGGTTATCAGCCCCAGCATTTT. Translated: CASSLEAGYQPQHF. The full variable domain, with the rest looked up from reference TRBV7-2 and TRBJ1-5, is GAGVSQSPSNKVTEKGKDVELRCDPISGHTALYWYRQSLGQGLEFLIYFQGNSAPDKSGLPSDRFSAERTGGSVSTLTIQRTQQEDSAVYLCASSLEAGYQPQHFGDGTRLSIL.

This clonotype was counted only a few times. The rearrangement links TRBV20-1 to TRBJ2-5, with 10 bases identical to TRBD2. J lost 2 bases, V lost 6 bases, and 3 bases had no gene match. Germline values: CDR1 DFQATT, CDR2 SNEGSKA (reference sequence). The CDR3 spans 13 residues. CDR3 in DNA: TGCAGTGCAAAAGCGGGGGGGCAAGAGACCCAGTACTTC. It encodes CSAKAGGQETQYF.

This clonotype was seen repeatedly, ten times or more. The rearrangement joins TRBV29-1 to TRBJ2-3; TRBD1 matches at 9 bases. The CDR3 is 13 residues long. Germline lookup yields CDR1 SQVTM and CDR2 ANQGSEA. CDR3 sequence (DNA): TGCGGGTGTACAGGGGGCGCGGGAGATACGCAGTATTTT. Encoded protein: CGCTGGAGDTQYF.

The chain uses TRBV4-2 and TRBJ2-5; 16 nucleotides align to TRBD2. The germline V gene encodes CDR1 LGHNA and CDR2 YNFKEQ. This CDR3 spans 18 amino acids. With V trimmed by 5 bases and J by 2 bases, 8 bases remained unmatched. This CDR3 reads CASSTGTSGGARQETQYF. In DNA, the CDR3 is TGTGCCAGCAGCACCGGGACTAGCGGGGGGGCGAGGCAAGAGACCCAGTACTTC.